The T cell receptor beta chain under discussion was sequenced for a study of PD-1 blockade in classical Hodgkin lymphoma. V lost 2 bases, J lost 4 bases, and 3 bases stayed unmatched. Germline loops: CDR1 KGHSH, CDR2 LQKENI. The CDR3 length is 14 residues. The time point is: newly diagnosed, previously untreated cHL patient sample. Serving as comparison were PBMCs from newly diagnosed, untreated classical Hodgkin lymphoma, which were sequenced alongside the relapsed/refractory trial patients. Study-wide results and limits: Relapsed/refractory patients reportedly had the lowest baseline TCR diversity, below newly diagnosed patients, who were below healthy donors. Repertoire differences have undefined causes, possibly disease activity or prior therapy.

Produced via immunoSEQ multiplex PCR; TCRdb's table is partial and in-frame only. Of fewer than 35,000 clones listed, roughly nine tenths are singletons. Worth noting for this clone: As yet, its antigen is unknown.

Sequenced sample: peripheral blood mononuclear cells (PBMCs). The rearrangement links TRBV18 to TRBJ2-3, with 7 positions matching TRBD1. The TCR originated in a human donor with classical Hodgkin lymphoma. The CDR3 loop is CASSPAGGADTQYF. CDR3 nucleotides: TGTGCCAGCTCACCAGCAGGGGGAGCAGATACGCAGTATTTT. Complete variable domain (other parts from reference TRBV18 and TRBJ2-3): NAGVMQNPRHLVRRRGQEARLRCSPMKGHSHVYWYRQLPEEGLKFMVYLQKENIIDESGMPKERFSAEFPKEGPSILRIQQVVRGDSAAYFCASSPAGGADTQYFGPGTRLTVL.